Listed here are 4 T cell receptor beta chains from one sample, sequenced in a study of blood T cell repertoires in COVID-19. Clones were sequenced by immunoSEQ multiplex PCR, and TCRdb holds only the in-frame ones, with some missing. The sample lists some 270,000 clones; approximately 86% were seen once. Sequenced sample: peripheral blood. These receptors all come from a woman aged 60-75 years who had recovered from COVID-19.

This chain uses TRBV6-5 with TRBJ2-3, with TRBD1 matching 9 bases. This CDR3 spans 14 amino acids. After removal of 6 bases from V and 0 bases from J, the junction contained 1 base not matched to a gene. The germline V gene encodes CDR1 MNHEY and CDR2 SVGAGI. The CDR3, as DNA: TGTGCCAGCAGGGGGACAGGGAGCACAGATACGCAGTATTTT. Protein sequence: CASRGTGSTDTQYF.

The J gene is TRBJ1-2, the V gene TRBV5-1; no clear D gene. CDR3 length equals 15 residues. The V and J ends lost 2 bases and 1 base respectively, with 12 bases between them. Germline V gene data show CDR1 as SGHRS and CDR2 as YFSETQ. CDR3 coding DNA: TGCGCCAGCAGCTTCCAGGCAGACCTTAACTATGGCTACACCTTC. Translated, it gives CASSFQADLNYGYTF.

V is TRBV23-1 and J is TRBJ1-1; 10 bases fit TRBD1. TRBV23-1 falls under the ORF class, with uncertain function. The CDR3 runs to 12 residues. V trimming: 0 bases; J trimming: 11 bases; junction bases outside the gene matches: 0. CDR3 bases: TGCGCCAGCAGTCAATCGGACAGGGGGGCTTTCTTT. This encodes CASSQSDRGAFF.

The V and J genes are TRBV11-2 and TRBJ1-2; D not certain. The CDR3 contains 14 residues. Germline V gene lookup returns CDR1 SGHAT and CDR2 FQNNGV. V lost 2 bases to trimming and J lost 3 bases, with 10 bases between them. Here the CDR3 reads CASSLLRNYYGYTF. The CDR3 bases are TGTGCCAGCAGCTTACTCAGAAATTACTATGGCTACACCTTC. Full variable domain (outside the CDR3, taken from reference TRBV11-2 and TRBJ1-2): EAGVAQSPRYKIIEKRQSVAFWCNPISGHATLYWYQQILGQGPKLLIQFQNNGVVDDSQLPKDRFSAERLKGVDSTLKIQPAKLEDSAVYLCASSLLRNYYGYTFGSGTRLTVV.